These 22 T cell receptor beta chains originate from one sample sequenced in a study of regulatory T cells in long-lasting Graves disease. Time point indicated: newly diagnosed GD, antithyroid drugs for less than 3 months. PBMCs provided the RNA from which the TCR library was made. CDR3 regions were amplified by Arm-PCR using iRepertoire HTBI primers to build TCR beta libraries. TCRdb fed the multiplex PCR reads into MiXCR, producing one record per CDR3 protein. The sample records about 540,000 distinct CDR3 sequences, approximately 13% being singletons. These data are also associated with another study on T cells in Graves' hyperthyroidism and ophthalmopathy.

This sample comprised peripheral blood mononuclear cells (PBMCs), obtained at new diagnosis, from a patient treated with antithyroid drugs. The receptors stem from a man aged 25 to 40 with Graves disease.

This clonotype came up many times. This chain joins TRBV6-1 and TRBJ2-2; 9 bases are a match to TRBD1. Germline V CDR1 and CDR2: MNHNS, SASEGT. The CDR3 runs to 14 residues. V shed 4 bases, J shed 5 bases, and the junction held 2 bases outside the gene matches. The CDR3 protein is CASSGDRVTGELFF. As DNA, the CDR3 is TGTGCCAGCAGTGGGGACAGGGTTACCGGGGAGCTGTTTTTT.

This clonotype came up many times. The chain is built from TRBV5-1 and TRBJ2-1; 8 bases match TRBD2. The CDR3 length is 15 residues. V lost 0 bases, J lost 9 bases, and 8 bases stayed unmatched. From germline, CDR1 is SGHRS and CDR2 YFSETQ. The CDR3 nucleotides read TGCGCCAGCAGCTTGGATGGTCGGGAGGGCGGTGAGCAGTTCTTC. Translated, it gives CASSLDGREGGEQFF.

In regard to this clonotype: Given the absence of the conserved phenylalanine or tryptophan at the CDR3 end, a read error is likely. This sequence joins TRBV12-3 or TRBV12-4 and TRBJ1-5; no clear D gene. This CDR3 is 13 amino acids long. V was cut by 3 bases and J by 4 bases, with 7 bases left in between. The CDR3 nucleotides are TGTGCCAGCAGTTTCGTTCGTAATCAGCCCCAGCATCTT. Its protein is CASSFVRNQPQHL.

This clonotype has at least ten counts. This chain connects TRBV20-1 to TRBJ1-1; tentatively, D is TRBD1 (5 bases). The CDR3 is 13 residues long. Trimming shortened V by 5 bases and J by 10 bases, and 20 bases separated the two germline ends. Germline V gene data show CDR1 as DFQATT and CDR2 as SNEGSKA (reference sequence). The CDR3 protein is CSAPIGGTTRAFF. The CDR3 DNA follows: TGCAGTGCTCCTATTGGAGGGACGACCCGAGCTTTCTTT.

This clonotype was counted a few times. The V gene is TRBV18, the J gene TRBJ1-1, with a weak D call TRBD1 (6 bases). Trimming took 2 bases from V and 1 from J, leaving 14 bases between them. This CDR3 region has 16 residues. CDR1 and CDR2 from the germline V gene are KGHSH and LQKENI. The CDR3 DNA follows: TGTGCCAGCTCACCAACAACAGGGCTAGAGAACACTGAAGCTTTCTTT. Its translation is CASSPTTGLENTEAFF. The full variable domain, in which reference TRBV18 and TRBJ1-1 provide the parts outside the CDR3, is NAGVMQNPRHLVRRRGQEARLRCSPMKGHSHVYWYRQLPEEGLKFMVYLQKENIIDESGMPKERFSAEFPKEGPSILRIQQVVRGDSAAYFCASSPTTGLENTEAFFGQGTRLTVV.

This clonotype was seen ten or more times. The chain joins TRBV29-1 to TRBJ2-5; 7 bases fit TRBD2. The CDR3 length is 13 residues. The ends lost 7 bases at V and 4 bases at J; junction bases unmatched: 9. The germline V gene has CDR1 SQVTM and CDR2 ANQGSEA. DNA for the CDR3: TGCAGCGCCGCCGGGAGGCAGGGAGAGACCCAGTACTTC. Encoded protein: CSAAGRQGETQYF. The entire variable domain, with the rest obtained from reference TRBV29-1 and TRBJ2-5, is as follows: SAVISQKPSRDICQRGTSLTIQCQVDSQVTMMFWYRQQPGQSLTLIATANQGSEATYESGFVIDKFPISRPNLTFSTLTVSNMSPEDSSIYLCSAAGRQGETQYFGPGTRLLVL.

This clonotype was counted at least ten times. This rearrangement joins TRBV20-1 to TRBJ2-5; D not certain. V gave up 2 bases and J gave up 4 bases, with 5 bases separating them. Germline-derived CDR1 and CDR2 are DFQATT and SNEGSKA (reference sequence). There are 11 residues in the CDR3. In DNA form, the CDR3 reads TGCAGTGCTAGACTGGGAGAGACCCAGTACTTC. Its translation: CSARLGETQYF.

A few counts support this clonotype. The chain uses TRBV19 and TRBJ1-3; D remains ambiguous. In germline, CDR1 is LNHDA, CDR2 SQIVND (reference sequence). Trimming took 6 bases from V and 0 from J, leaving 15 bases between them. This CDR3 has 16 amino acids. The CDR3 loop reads CASSLTLQSSGNTIYF. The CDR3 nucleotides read TGTGCCAGTAGCCTAACACTTCAGAGCTCTGGAAACACCATATATTTT.

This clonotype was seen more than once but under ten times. CDR3 sequence (DNA): TGCAGTGCTGCGGGACCAAGGACTAGTTGGATACTACAAGAGACCCAGTACTTC. It yields the protein CSAAGPRTSWILQETQYF. The chain employs TRBV20-1 and TRBJ2-5, with 7 nucleotides matching TRBD2. The CDR3 has 18 residues. Germline values: CDR1 DFQATT, CDR2 SNEGSKA (reference sequence). V trimming: 5 bases; J trimming: 2 bases; junction bases outside the gene matches: 20.

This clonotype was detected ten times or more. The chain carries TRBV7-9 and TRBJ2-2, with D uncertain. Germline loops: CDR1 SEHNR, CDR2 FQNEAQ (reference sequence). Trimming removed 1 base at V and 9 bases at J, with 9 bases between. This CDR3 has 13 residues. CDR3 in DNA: TGTGCCAGCAGCTTAGGTTCGCCCCGGGAGCTGTTTTTT. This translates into CASSLGSPRELFF.

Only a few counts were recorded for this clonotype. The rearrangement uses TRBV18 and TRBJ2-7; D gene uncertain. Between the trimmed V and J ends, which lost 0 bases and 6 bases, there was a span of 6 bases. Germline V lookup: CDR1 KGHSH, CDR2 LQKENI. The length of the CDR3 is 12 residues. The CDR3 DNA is TGTGCCAGCTCACCACCCCGAGCCGAGCAGTACTTC. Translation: CASSPPRAEQYF.

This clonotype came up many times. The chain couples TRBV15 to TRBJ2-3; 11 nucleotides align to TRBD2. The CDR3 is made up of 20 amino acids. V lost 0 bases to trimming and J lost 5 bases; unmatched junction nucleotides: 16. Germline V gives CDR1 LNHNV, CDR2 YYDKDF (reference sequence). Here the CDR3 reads CATSRDLIPLAGEDGDTQYF. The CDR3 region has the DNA TGTGCCACCAGCAGAGATTTGATCCCACTAGCGGGAGAGGACGGAGATACGCAGTATTTT.

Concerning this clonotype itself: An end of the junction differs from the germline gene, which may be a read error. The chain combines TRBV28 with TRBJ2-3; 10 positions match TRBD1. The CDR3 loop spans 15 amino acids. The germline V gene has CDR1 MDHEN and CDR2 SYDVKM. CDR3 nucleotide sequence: TGTGCCGGCAGCGACCGGGACAGGGGTGCAGATACGCAGTATTTT. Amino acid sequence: CAGSDRDRGADTQYF.

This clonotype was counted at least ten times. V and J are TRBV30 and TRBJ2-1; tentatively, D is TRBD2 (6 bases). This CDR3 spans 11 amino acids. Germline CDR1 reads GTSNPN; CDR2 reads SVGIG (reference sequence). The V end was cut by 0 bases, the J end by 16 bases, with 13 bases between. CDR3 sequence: CAWSVGGKNFF. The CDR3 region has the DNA TGTGCCTGGAGTGTAGGAGGGAAAAACTTCTTC.

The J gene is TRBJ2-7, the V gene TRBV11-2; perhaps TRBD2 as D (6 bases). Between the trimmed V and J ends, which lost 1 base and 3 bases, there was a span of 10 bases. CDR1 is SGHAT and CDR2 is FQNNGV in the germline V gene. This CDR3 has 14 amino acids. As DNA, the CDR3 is TGTGCCAGCAGCTTAGGGACTACCTTCTACGAGCAGTACTTC. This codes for CASSLGTTFYEQYF.

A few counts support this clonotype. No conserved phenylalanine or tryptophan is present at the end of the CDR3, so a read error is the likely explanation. The CDR3 DNA sequence: TGTGCCAGCAGCCCCCGTAGCGGGAGCGCTAACACCGGGGAGCTGTTTTCT. Its protein product is CASSPRSGSANTGELFS. The rearrangement links TRBV9 to TRBJ2-2; 9 nucleotides line up with TRBD2. The V gene's germline CDR1 is SGDLS and CDR2 YYNGEE. V was clipped by 4 bases and J by 2 bases; unmatched bases: 9. The CDR3 sequence is 17 residues long.

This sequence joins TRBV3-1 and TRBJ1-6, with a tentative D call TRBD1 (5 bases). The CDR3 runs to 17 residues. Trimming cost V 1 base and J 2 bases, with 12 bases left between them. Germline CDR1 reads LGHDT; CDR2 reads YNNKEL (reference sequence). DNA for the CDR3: TGTGCCAGCAGCCAAGGCCCGCGCAGGGCCTATAATTCACCCCTCCACTTT. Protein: CASSQGPRRAYNSPLHF.

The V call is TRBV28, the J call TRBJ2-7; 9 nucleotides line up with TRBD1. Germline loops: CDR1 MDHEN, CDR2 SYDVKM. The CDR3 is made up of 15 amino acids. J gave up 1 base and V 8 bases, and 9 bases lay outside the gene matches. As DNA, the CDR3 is TGTGCCAGCTGTGGGGACGGGACAGGGTCCTACGAGCAGTACTTC. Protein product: CASCGDGTGSYEQYF.

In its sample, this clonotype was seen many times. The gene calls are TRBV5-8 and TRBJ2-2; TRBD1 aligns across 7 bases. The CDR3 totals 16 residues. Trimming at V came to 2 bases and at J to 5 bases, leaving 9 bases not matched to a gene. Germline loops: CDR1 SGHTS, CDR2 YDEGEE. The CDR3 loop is CASSFKGARTTGELFF. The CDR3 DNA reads TGTGCCAGCAGCTTCAAGGGGGCGCGGACGACCGGGGAGCTGTTTTTT.

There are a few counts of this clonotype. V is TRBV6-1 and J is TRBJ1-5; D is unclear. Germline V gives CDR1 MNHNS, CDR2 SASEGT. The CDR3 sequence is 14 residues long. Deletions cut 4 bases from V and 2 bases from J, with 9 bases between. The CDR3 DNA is TGTGCCAGCAGTGCTACTTGGGGCAATCAGCCCCAGCATTTT. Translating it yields CASSATWGNQPQHF.

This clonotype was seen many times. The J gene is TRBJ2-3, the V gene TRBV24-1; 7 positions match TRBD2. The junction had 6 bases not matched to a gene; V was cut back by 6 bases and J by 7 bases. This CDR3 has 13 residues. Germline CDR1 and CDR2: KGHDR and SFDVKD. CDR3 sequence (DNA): TGTGCCACCAGTAGGGCGGGGGACTATACGCAGTATTTT. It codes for CATSRAGDYTQYF.

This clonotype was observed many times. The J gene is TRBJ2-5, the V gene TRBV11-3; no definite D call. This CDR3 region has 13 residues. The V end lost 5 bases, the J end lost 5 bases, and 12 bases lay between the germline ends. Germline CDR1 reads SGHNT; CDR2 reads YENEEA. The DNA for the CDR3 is TGTGCCAGCAGCCCCCGACACGGGGAGACCCAGTACTTC. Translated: CASSPRHGETQYF.